A selection of T cell receptor beta chains follows, all from one sample in a study of T cells in Graves' hyperthyroidism and ophthalmopathy. MiXCR was run by TCRdb on the multiplex PCR reads, yielding one entry per CDR3 protein. The sample has 550,000 to 800,000 distinct CDR3 sequences; approximately 15% are singletons. Sequenced: blood. The origin of the receptors is a middle-aged man with Graves' hyperthyroidism. The CDR3 runs from the conserved cysteine through the conserved F or W. A D gene is named only where the DNA matches it firmly. Not every row has a clone size; where given, it reads once, few, many or a size class.

abundance,d_gene,j_gene,v_gene,CDR3aa,CDR3nt
many,NA,TRBJ2-5,TRBV10-2,CASSASAETQYF,TGCGCCAGCAGTGCCTCCGCCGAGACCCAGTACTTC
many,TRBD2,TRBJ2-1,TRBV27,CASRWLAGNYNEQFF,TGTGCCAGCAGATGGCTAGCGGGAAACTACAATGAGCAGTTCTTC
NA,TRBD1,TRBJ2-7,TRBV28,CVSSPRGTGLLSYEQYF,TGTGTCAGCAGTCCCCGGGGGACAGGACTCCTTTCCTACGAGCAGTACTTC
NA,NA,TRBJ2-6,TRBV10-3,CAISEIPRAGPSGANVLTF,TGTGCCATCAGTGAGATCCCCCGGGCAGGCCCCTCTGGGGCCAACGTCCTGACTTTC
few,NA,TRBJ1-1,TRBV20-1,CSARVGGQQNTEAFF,TGCAGTGCTAGAGTCGGGGGCCAGCAGAACACTGAAGCTTTCTTT
NA,TRBD2,TRBJ2-5,TRBV14,CASSQDLRSGSSETQYF,TGTGCCAGCAGCCAAGATCTAAGGAGCGGGAGCTCGGAGACCCAGTACTTC
many,NA,TRBJ1-2,TRBV2,CASRGTRPGYTF,TGTGCCAGCAGGGGGACAAGGCCCGGCTACACCTTC
many,TRBD1,TRBJ2-7,TRBV6-1,CASSEPGQGYYEQYF,TGTGCCAGCAGTGAACCGGGACAGGGGTACTACGAGCAGTACTTC
few,NA,TRBJ2-1,TRBV29-1,CSVEGAWGPRNSYNEQFF,TGCAGCGTTGAAGGGGCTTGGGGGCCGCGAAACTCCTACAATGAGCAGTTCTTC
many,TRBD1,TRBJ1-1,TRBV12-3/TRBV12-4,CASEPGQGLSLNEAFF,TGTGCCAGCGAACCGGGACAGGGTTTAAGTTTGAATGAAGCTTTCTTT
once,NA,TRBJ2-7,TRBV25-1,CASSWDAAYEQYF,TGTGCCAGCAGTTGGGACGCCGCCTACGAGCAGTACTTC
few,NA,TRBJ1-5,TRBV12-3/TRBV12-4,CASSQENFSQQPQHF,TGTGCCAGCAGCCAAGAAAATTTCTCGCAGCAGCCCCAGCATTTT
NA,NA,TRBJ1-1,TRBV20-1,CSARPPSTEAFF,TGCAGTGCTAGACCACCAAGCACTGAAGCTTTCTTT
many,NA,TRBJ2-1,TRBV18,CASSPSADYNEQFF,TGTGCCAGCTCACCATCGGCGGATTACAATGAGCAGTTCTTC
many,TRBD1,TRBJ2-2,TRBV28,CASTTRQGMGTGELFF,TGTGCCAGCACTACAAGACAGGGAATGGGCACCGGGGAGCTGTTTTTT
few,NA,TRBJ2-3,TRBV20-1,CSASLGTDTQYF,TGCAGTGCTAGTCTCGGCACAGATACGCAGTATTTT
NA,TRBD1,TRBJ1-1,TRBV4-3,CASSPGMDRAGTEAFF,TGCGCCAGCAGCCCAGGGATGGACAGGGCCGGAACTGAAGCTTTCTTT
many,NA,TRBJ1-1,TRBV27,CASSRGTPNTEAFF,TGTGCCAGCAGTCGGGGGACACCGAACACTGAAGCTTTCTTT
many,NA,TRBJ2-5,TRBV28,CASSLSGSQETQYF,TGTGCCAGCAGTTTGTCCGGCAGCCAAGAGACCCAGTACTTC
once,NA,TRBJ1-2,TRBV11-2,CASSSLSGTYGYTF,TGTGCCAGCAGCTCGCTCTCAGGGACCTATGGCTACACCTTC
NA,NA,TRBJ1-6,TRBV18,CATRGSRSDNSPLHF,TGTGCCACGAGGGGCAGCAGGTCCGATAATTCACCCCTCCACTTT
few,NA,TRBJ2-7,TRBV6-2/TRBV6-3,CASTPWGVYSYEQYF,TGTGCCAGCACCCCCTGGGGCGTCTACTCCTACGAGCAGTACTTC
many,NA,TRBJ2-1,TRBV6-5,CASSYSRGLYNEQFF,TGTGCCAGCAGTTACTCCCGCGGACTCTACAATGAGCAGTTCTTC
NA,NA,TRBJ2-1,TRBV2,CASSETWGLSSYNEQFF,TGTGCCAGCAGTGAAACGTGGGGCTTGAGCTCCTACAATGAGCAGTTCTTC
many,TRBD2,TRBJ2-7,TRBV10-2,CASSSGRGHEQYF,TGCGCCAGCAGTAGCGGGAGGGGTCACGAGCAGTACTTC
NA,NA,TRBJ1-1,TRBV12-3/TRBV12-4,CASSPRTPGNTEAFF,TGTGCCAGCAGTCCGCGGACTCCGGGGAACACTGAAGCTTTCTTT
NA,NA,TRBJ2-1,TRBV7-2,CASRPAGTAYSEQFF,TGTGCCAGCAGACCCGCGGGGACAGCATACAGTGAGCAGTTCTTC
few,NA,TRBJ2-3,TRBV7-9,CASRHDQGTDTQYF,TGTGCCAGCAGACACGACCAGGGCACAGATACGCAGTATTTT
few,NA,TRBJ2-1,TRBV7-3,CASSPDRRIYNEQFF,TGTGCCAGCAGCCCCGACAGGCGAATATACAATGAGCAGTTCTTC
many,TRBD1,TRBJ1-1,TRBV12-3/TRBV12-4,CASSLDGTGATEAFF,TGTGCCAGCAGTTTAGACGGGACAGGGGCCACTGAAGCTTTCTTT
many,TRBD1,TRBJ2-1,TRBV2,CASRGTGVPNEQFF,TGTGCCAGCAGGGGGACAGGGGTACCCAATGAGCAGTTCTTC
NA,NA,TRBJ2-3,TRBV2,CASSEGTASTDTQYF,TGTGCCAGCAGTGAAGGGACAGCTAGCACAGATACGCAGTATTTT
NA,NA,TRBJ1-1,TRBV6-1,CASSPRSSGGGTEAFF,TGTGCCAGCAGCCCCCGGTCCTCCGGGGGGGGCACTGAAGCTTTCTTT
few,NA,TRBJ2-2,TRBV12-3/TRBV12-4,CASTSIGIVTGELFF,TGTGCCAGCACCTCAATAGGGATTGTGACCGGGGAGCTGTTTTTT
few,NA,TRBJ2-1,TRBV14,CASTLGFVAGTSSYNEQFF,TGTGCCAGCACCCTCGGGTTCGTCGCGGGTACTAGCTCCTACAATGAGCAGTTCTTC
NA,NA,TRBJ2-1,TRBV6-5,CASSLERVFDNEQFF,TGTGCCAGCAGTTTGGAGAGGGTCTTCGACAATGAGCAGTTCTTC
NA,NA,TRBJ2-5,TRBV2,CAAEGGPQETQYF,TGTGCCGCAGAGGGGGGGCCCCAAGAGACCCAGTACTTC
few,NA,TRBJ1-4,TRBV7-9,CASSFGNAGASNEKLFF,TGTGCCAGCAGCTTTGGGAATGCAGGGGCATCAAATGAAAAACTGTTTTTT
few,TRBD1,TRBJ2-7,TRBV2,CASSDVQGVIEQYF,TGTGCCAGCAGTGATGTCCAGGGGGTAATCGAGCAGTACTTC
NA,NA,TRBJ2-7,TRBV18,CASSPPSLGYEQYF,TGTGCCAGCTCACCACCGTCGCTGGGTTACGAGCAGTACTTC
few,TRBD2,TRBJ2-7,TRBV30,CACTGLAGYEQYF,TGTGCCTGTACGGGACTAGCGGGCTACGAGCAGTACTTC
few,TRBD2,TRBJ2-5,TRBV20-1,CSARSNGGVETQYF,TGCAGTGCTCGAAGTAACGGGGGGGTGGAGACCCAGTACTTC
NA,TRBD1,TRBJ1-1,TRBV24-1,CATSDLRGLAFF,TGTGCCACCAGTGATCTCAGGGGGTTAGCTTTCTTT
NA,TRBD2,TRBJ2-1,TRBV5-5,CASSFLSGGSGEQFF,TGTGCCAGCAGCTTCCTGTCGGGCGGGAGCGGGGAGCAGTTCTTC
NA,NA,TRBJ2-2,TRBV11-3,CASSLGGELNTGELFF,TGTGCCAGCAGCTTAGGGGGGGAGTTGAACACCGGGGAGCTGTTTTTT
many,NA,TRBJ2-7,TRBV5-5,CASSLHPQETYEQYF,TGTGCCAGCAGCTTACACCCCCAGGAAACCTACGAGCAGTACTTC
NA,NA,TRBJ1-4,TRBV5-5,CASSIPLGPNEKLFF,TGCGCCAGCAGCATACCTCTCGGGCCGAATGAAAAACTGTTTTTT
NA,NA,TRBJ2-7,TRBV20-1,CSASESYEQCF,TGCAGTGCTAGTGAGTCCTACGAGCAGTGCTTC